This record covers a single T cell receptor beta chain. Its target is not known. Template material for amplifying TCR beta CDR3 regions consisted of RNA transcripts. HTBI primers were employed in a first-round RT-PCR of the TCR CDR3. TCRdb independently ran MiXCR on the multiplex PCR reads; one entry per CDR3 protein. The sample shows roughly 400,000 distinct CDR3 sequences, over 12% of them seen only once. This sample is part of a study of T cells in Graves' hyperthyroidism and ophthalmopathy. As for the study in general: Peripheral blood was acquired at first diagnosis, ahead of any therapy whatsoever.

Overall study findings and caveats: Progression to ophthalmopathy was predicted a median of 6.5 months early. Ophthalmopathy stood apart from stable hyperthyroidism in a 13 V-J model.

Germline CDR1 reads DFQATT; CDR2 reads SNEGSKA (reference sequence). The V and J ends lost 5 bases and 1 base, in that order; junction bases with no gene match: 8. This CDR3 has 16 residues. The sequence was obtained from a man aged 45-65 years with Graves' ophthalmopathy. The gene calls are TRBV20-1 and TRBJ2-5; 12 bases match TRBD2. The sequencing sample was made of blood. In nucleotides, the CDR3 is TGCAGTGCTCCTGCTCCGGGACTAGCGGGCCAAGAGACCCAGTACTTC. It yields the protein CSAPAPGLAGQETQYF.